A single sample is the source of the 15 T cell receptor beta chains below, sequenced in a study of Graves' ophthalmopathy and Graves' hyperthyroidism. RNA served as the template for amplifying TCR beta CDR3 regions. RT-PCR in the first round used HTBI primers; a second-round multiplex PCR followed. TCRdb re-derived calls from the multiplex PCR reads in MiXCR, one entry per CDR3 protein. The sample carries about 1.1 million distinct CDR3 sequences, around a third recorded once. Sequencing was performed on peripheral blood or thyroid tissue (not recorded which). All receptors derive from an adult man with Graves' hyperthyroidism.

This clonotype was found many times. V gene TRBV16 combines with J gene TRBJ1-5; D ambiguous. V lost 0 bases and J lost 0, with 6 bases in between. This CDR3 region has 15 residues. Germline CDR1 KGHSY, CDR2 FQNENV. The CDR3 is CASSQSGSSNQPQHF. The CDR3 DNA sequence: TGTGCCAGCAGCCAATCGGGGAGTAGCAATCAGCCCCAGCATTTT.

This clonotype was picked up many times. V is TRBV7-9 and J is TRBJ2-2; D unresolved. CDR1 and CDR2 from the germline V gene are SEHNR and FQNEAQ (reference sequence). CDR3 length equals 14 residues. V dropped 5 bases and J dropped 7 bases, with 14 bases sitting between them. As DNA, the CDR3 is TGTGCCAGCAGCCGACCCGGATTCCTCGGGGAGCTGTTTTTT. This codes for CASSRPGFLGELFF.

The chain employs TRBV29-1 and TRBJ1-2, with D perhaps TRBD1 (5 bases). The CDR3 extends over 15 amino acids. The V end was cut by 4 bases, the J end by 1 base, with 16 bases between. CDR1 and CDR2 from the germline V gene are SQVTM and ANQGSEA. CDR3 nucleotide sequence: TGCAGCGTTGCCGGACGCGGCAGGGATAACTATGGCTACACCTTC. It is translated as CSVAGRGRDNYGYTF. Looking up the rest from reference TRBV29-1 and TRBJ1-2 gives the full variable domain: SAVISQKPSRDICQRGTSLTIQCQVDSQVTMMFWYRQQPGQSLTLIATANQGSEATYESGFVIDKFPISRPNLTFSTLTVSNMSPEDSSIYLCSVAGRGRDNYGYTFGSGTRLTVV.

This clonotype is medium-sized in the sample. The chain combines TRBV7-9 with TRBJ2-7; no clear D. The CDR3 runs 14 residues. With 5 bases removed from V and 1 base from J, the gap between germline ends came to 12 bases. Per germline, CDR1 SEHNR and CDR2 FQNEAQ (reference sequence). The CDR3 reads CASSPPSGSYEQYF. CDR3 bases: TGTGCCAGCAGCCCCCCTTCGGGTTCCTACGAGCAGTACTTC.

At least ten counts were recorded for this clonotype. The rearrangement joins TRBV7-2 to TRBJ1-2; D is unclear. This CDR3 spans 12 amino acids. Germline assignment: CDR1 SGHTA and CDR2 FQGNSA. V was shortened by 1 base and J by 10 bases, with 10 bases between the two germline ends. The CDR3 sequence: CASSLVMQDYTF. The CDR3 DNA reads TGTGCCAGCAGCTTAGTAATGCAGGACTACACCTTC.

In its sample, this clonotype was seen a few times. V usage is TRBV20-1 and J usage is TRBJ2-7; TRBD2 matches at 10 bases. The CDR3 is made up of 16 amino acids. V lost 3 bases and J lost 0; bases outside the gene matches: 8. The germline CDR1 and CDR2 sequences are DFQATT and SNEGSKA (reference sequence). The CDR3, as DNA: TGCAGTGCTAGTCCGCCTAGCGGGGGAACCTCCTACGAGCAGTACTTC. Its protein product is CSASPPSGGTSYEQYF.

In DNA form, the CDR3 reads TGTGCCAGCAGTTTCAGTGCCGTCACCGGAGAGACCCAGTACTTC. The encoded protein is CASSFSAVTGETQYF. The chain combines TRBV28 with TRBJ2-5; D gene uncertain. The CDR3 loop spans 15 amino acids. Germline loops: CDR1 MDHEN, CDR2 SYDVKM. With 3 bases removed from V and 4 bases from J, the gap between germline ends came to 15 bases.

This chain links TRBV29-1 with TRBJ2-5; tentatively, D is TRBD1 or TRBD2 (5 bases each). V was trimmed by 5 bases and J by 5 bases, leaving 21 bases between them. Germline loops: CDR1 SQVTM, CDR2 ANQGSEA. The CDR3 extends over 15 amino acids. The DNA of the CDR3 is TGCAGCGTTATCCAAGGGTCCAGGGAGCGGGAGACCCAGTACTTC. This encodes CSVIQGSRERETQYF.

The chain is built from TRBV29-1 and TRBJ1-3; tentative D call: TRBD1 (5 bases). Trimming removed 5 bases from V and 8 bases from J, with 16 bases in between. The V gene's germline CDR1 is SQVTM and CDR2 ANQGSEA. The CDR3 loop spans 13 amino acids. The CDR3 DNA is TGCAGCGTTTCGTCGGGGGGTCGCTACACCATATATTTT. Protein: CSVSSGGRYTIYF.

This clonotype was found a few times. This chain connects TRBV7-9 to TRBJ1-5; D may be TRBD1 (5 bases). Trimming stripped 0 bases from V and 2 bases from J, with 11 bases between. Germline V lookup: CDR1 SEHNR, CDR2 FQNEAQ (reference sequence). This CDR3 region has 16 residues. The CDR3 sequence: CASSLARGRGNQPQHF. CDR3 in DNA: TGTGCCAGCAGCTTAGCGCGGGGCCGCGGCAATCAGCCCCAGCATTTT.

The V call is TRBV7-8, the J call TRBJ1-1, with D unclear. This CDR3 spans 15 amino acids. Germline V gene lookup returns CDR1 SGHVS and CDR2 FQNEAQ. V was cut by 4 bases and J by 1 base, with 13 bases left in between. CDR3 protein: CASSSPPSWNTEAFF. CDR3 nucleotide sequence: TGTGCCAGCAGCTCACCACCGAGTTGGAACACTGAAGCTTTCTTT.

This clonotype was seen many times. The chain couples TRBV12-3 or TRBV12-4 to TRBJ2-5; TRBD2 is a possible D gene (6 bases). The CDR3 has 14 amino acids. V lost 5 bases, J lost 5 bases, and 15 bases lay in between. CDR3 nucleotides: TGTGCCAGCAGTAGACTAGGAGGTTCGGAGACCCAGTACTTC. Translating gives CASSRLGGSETQYF.

In this sample, this clonotype turned up a few times. V is TRBV6-5 and J is TRBJ1-5; 8 nucleotides align to TRBD1. This CDR3 contains 15 residues. The junction had 5 bases not matched to a gene; V was cut back by 7 bases and J by 0 bases. Germline V gives CDR1 MNHEY, CDR2 SVGAGI. The CDR3 sequence is CASNPGGYSNQPQHF. As DNA, the CDR3 is TGTGCCAGCAACCCAGGGGGCTATAGCAATCAGCCCCAGCATTTT.

Many counts were recorded for this clonotype. The rearrangement joins TRBV7-9 to TRBJ2-5, with TRBD1 as a possible D gene (5 bases). Trimming took 1 base from V and 2 from J, leaving 11 bases between them. Germline-derived CDR1 and CDR2 are SEHNR and FQNEAQ (reference sequence). This CDR3 has 15 residues. The DNA of the CDR3 is TGTGCCAGCAGCTTAGGTCCAGGGATACAAGAGACCCAGTACTTC. Its protein is CASSLGPGIQETQYF.

This clonotype was seen repeatedly, ten times or more. The chain couples TRBV29-1 to TRBJ1-2; 8 bases line up with TRBD1. V shed 3 bases and J 8 bases; nucleotides not matched to a gene: 5. Germline V gives CDR1 SQVTM, CDR2 ANQGSEA. The CDR3 consists of 12 residues. In DNA form, the CDR3 reads TGCAGCGTTGATAGGACAGGGAGCGGCTACACCTTC. Its translation is CSVDRTGSGYTF.